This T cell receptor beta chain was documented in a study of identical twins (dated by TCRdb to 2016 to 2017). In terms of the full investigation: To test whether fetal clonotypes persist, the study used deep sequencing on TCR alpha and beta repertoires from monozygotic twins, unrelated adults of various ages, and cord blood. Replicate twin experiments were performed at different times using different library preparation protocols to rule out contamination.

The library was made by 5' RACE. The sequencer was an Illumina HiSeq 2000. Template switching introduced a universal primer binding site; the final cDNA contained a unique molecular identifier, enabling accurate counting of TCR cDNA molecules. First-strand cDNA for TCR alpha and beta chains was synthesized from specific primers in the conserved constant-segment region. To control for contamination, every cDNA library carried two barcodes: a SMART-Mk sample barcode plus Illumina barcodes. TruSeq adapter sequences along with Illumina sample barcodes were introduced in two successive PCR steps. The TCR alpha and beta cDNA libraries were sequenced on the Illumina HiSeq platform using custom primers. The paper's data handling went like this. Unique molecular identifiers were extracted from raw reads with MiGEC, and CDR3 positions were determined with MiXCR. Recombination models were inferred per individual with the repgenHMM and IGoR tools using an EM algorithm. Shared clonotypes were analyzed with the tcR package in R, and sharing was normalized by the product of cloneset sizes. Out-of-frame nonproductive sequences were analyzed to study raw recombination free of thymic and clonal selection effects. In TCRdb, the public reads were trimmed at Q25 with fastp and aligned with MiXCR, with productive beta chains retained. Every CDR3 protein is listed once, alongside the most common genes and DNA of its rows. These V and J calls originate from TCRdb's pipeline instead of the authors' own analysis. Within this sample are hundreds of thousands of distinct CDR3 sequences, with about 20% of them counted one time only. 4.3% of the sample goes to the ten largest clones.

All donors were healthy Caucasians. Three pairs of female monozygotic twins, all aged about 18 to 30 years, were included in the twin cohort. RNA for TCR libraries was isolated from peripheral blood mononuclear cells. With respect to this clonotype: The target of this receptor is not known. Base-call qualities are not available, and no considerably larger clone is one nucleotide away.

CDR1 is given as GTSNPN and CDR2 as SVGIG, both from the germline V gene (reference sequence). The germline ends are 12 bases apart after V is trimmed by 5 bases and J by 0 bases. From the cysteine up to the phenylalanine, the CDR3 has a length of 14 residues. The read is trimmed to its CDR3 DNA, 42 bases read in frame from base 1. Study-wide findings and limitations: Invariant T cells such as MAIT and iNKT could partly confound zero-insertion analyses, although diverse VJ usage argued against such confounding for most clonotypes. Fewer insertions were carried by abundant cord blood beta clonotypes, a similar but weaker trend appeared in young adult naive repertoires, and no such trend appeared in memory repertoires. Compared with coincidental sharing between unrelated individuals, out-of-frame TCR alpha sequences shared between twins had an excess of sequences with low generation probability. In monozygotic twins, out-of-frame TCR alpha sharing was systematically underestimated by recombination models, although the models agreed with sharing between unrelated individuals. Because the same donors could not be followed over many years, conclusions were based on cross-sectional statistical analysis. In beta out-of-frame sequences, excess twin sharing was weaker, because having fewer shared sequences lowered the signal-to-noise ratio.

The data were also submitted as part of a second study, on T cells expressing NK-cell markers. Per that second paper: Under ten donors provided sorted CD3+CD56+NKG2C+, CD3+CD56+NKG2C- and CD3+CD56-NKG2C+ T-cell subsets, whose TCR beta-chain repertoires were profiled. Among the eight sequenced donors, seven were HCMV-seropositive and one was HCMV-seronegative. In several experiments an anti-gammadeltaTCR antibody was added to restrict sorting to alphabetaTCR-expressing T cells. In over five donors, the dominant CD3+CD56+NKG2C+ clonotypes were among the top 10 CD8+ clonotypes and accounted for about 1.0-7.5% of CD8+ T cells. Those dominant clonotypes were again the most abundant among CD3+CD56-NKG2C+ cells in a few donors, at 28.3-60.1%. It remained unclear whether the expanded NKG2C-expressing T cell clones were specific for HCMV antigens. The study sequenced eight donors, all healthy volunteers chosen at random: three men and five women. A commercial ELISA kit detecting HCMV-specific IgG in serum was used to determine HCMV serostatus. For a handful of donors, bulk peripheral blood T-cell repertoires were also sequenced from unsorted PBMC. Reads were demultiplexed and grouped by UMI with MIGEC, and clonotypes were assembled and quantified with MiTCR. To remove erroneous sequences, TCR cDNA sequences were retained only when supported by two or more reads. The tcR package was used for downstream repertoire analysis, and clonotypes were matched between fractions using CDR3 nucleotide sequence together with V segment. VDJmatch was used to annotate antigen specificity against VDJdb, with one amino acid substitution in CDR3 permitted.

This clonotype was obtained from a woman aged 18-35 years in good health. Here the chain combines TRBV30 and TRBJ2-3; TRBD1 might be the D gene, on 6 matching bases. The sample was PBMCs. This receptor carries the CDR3 CAWARTASTDTQYF. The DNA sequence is TGTGCCTGGGCTAGGACAGCTAGCACAGATACGCAGTATTTT. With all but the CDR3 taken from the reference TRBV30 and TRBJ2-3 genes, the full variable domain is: SQTIHQWPATLVQPVGSPLSLECTVEGTSNPNLYWYRQAAGRGLQLLFYSVGIGQISSEVPQNLSASRPQDRQFILSSKKLLLSDSGFYLCAWARTASTDTQYFGPGTRLTVL.